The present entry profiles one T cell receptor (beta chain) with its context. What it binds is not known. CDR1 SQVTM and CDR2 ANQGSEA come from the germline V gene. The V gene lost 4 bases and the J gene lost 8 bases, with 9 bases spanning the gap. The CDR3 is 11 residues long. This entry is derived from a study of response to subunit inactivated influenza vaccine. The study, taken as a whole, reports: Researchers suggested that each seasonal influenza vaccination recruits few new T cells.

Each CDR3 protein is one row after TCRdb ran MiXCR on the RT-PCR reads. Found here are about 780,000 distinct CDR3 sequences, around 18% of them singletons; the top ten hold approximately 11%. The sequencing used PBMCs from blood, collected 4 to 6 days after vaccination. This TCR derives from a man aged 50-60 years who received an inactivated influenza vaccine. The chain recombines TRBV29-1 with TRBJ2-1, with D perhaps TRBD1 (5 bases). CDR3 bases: TGCAGCGTTGGCACAGGCTATGAGCAGTTCTTC. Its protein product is CSVGTGYEQFF.